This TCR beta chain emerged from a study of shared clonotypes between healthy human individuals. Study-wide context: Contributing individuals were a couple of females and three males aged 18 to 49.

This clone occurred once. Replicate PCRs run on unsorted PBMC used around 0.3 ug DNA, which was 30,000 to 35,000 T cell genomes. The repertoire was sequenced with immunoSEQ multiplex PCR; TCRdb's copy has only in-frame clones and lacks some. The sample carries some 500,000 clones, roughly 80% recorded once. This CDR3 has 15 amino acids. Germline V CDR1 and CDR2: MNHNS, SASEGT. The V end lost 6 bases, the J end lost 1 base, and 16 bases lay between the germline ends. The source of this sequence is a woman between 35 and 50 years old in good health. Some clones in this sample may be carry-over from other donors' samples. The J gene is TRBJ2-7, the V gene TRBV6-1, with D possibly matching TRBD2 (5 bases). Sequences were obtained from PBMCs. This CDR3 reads CASRGEVGRSYEQYF. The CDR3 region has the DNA TGTGCCAGCAGGGGAGAGGTGGGTAGGTCCTACGAGCAGTACTTC.